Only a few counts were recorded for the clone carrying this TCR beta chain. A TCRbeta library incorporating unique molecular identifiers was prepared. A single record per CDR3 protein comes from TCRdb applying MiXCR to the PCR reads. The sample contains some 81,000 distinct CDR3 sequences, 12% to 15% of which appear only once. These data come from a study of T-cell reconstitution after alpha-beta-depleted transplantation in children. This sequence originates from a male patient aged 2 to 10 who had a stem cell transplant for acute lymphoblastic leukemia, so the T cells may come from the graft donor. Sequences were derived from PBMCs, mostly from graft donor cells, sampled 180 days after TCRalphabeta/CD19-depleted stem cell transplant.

The CDR3 is CASSLRTGGPGANVLTF. In nucleotides, the CDR3 is TGTGCCAGCAGCCTGAGGACAGGGGGCCCAGGGGCCAACGTCCTGACTTTC. The chain employs TRBV3-1 and TRBJ2-6; the match to TRBD1 covers 11 bases. The trim removed 4 bases at V and 4 bases at J, leaving 6 bases unmatched. The CDR3 runs to 17 residues. The germline V gene encodes CDR1 LGHDT and CDR2 YNNKEL (reference sequence).